This T cell receptor beta chain appears in the sequencing data of a study of cytomegalovirus exposure and HLA in healthy donors. Across the whole study: Samples from HLA-typed donors yielded 65 million to 90 million unique TCRs in an early data release. General observations from the study: Presence/absence analyses treated sequencing depth as roughly uniform across donors. About 87% or about 30% of the time was how often most TCR beta V segments were productive, according to an earlier analysis. Researchers reported in a later analysis that a missense DCLRE1C variant was tied to TCR beta V- and J-gene trimming.

PCR involved 60 Vbeta and 13 Jbeta primers. This table comes from immunoSEQ multiplex PCR, and its TCRdb copy is limited to in-frame clones, with some not included. The sample has over 100,000 clones. V trimming: 5 bases; J trimming: 6 bases; junction bases outside the gene matches: 7. The CDR3 extends over 14 amino acids. CDR1 is SEHNR and CDR2 is FQNEAQ in the germline V gene (reference sequence). Turning to this clone: The antigen remains unidentified.

The sample was PBMCs. This sequence originates from a man aged 18 to 30 in good health and CMV-seronegative. V is TRBV7-9 and J is TRBJ2-3; 8 nucleotides agree with TRBD2. The DNA for the CDR3 is TGTGCCAGCAGCCCCTACAGCGGGAGCGATACGCAGTATTTT. Its translation: CASSPYSGSDTQYF.